This TCR beta chain derives from a study of cytomegalovirus exposure and HLA in healthy donors. Background on the study: The 120 million or so unique TCR beta sequences, from about 180 million T cells, were found by an earlier analysis. Around 79 million unique TCRs, all from HLA-typed donors, were included in an early release of the data. Study-level points and caveats: Most likely, a cluster of highly shared sequence variants arose as a sequencing artifact.

Remarks on this clone: Its antigen is undetermined. Relative to the germline gene, one junction end is altered; a read error may explain this.

The PCR had 60 Vbeta and 13 Jbeta primers. Original processing methods: An analysis that came later counted 80 million or so unique TCR beta chains, 9 million to 12 million shared. Assay used: immunoSEQ multiplex PCR; TCRdb lists only in-frame clones, some missing. D and trimming come from the DNA, and the V and J calls and clone size come from that table. This sample has fewer than 200,000 clones, with roughly 85% found just once. The CDR3 covers 14 residues. Germline values: CDR1 SNHLY, CDR2 FYNNEI. The sample taken for sequencing was PBMCs. The TCR originated in a man aged 18-30 years in good health and CMV-seropositive. This sequence joins TRBV2 and TRBJ2-4; 8 bases align to TRBD1. CDR3 region: CASSVQGARNSQYF. CDR3 DNA sequence: TGTGCCAGCAGTGTCCAGGGGGCGAGAAACAGTCAGTACTTC. Supplemented by reference TRBV2 and TRBJ2-4, the full variable domain reads EPEVTQTPSHQVTQMGQEVILRCVPISNHLYFYWYRQILGQKVEFLVSFYNNEISEKSEIFDDQFSVERPDGSNFTLKIRSTKLEDSAMYFCASSVQGARNSQYFGAGTRLSVL.